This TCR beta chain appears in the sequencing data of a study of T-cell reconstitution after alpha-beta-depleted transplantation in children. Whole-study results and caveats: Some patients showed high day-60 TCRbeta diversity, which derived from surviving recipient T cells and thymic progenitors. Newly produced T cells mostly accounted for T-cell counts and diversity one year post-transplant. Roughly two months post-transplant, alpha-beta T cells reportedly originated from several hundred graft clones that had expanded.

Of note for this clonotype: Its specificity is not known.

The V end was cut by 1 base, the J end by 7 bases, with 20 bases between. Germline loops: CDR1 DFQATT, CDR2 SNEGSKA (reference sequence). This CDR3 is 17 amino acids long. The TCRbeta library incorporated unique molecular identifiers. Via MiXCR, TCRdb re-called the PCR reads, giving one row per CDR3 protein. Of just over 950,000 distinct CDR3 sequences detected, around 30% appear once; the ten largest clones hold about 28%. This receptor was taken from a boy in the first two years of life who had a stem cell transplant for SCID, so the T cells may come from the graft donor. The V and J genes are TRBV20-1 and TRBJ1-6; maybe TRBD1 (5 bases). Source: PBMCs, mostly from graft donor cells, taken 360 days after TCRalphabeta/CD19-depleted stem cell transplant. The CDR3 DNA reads TGCAGTGCTAGAGCCCGGCAATGGGGGGGATCGAATTCACCCCTCCACTTT. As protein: CSARARQWGGSNSPLHF.